This entry is about one T cell receptor (beta chain). Its specificity is unknown. On sorted subsets, replicate PCRs used approximately 190 ng DNA, or 27,000 or so T cell genomes. Some clones are missing from TCRdb's copy, which holds only in-frame ones; the method was immunoSEQ multiplex PCR. Of about 2,100,000 clones in the sample, under 95% are singletons; the top ten hold 1.5% to 2%. CD45RO negativity and positive selection for CCR7 defined naive CD8 cells, a population that excluded terminally differentiated effector memory CD45RA+ cells. This entry belongs to a study of shared clonotypes between healthy human individuals. Whole-study context: Three CD4 naive, three CD4 memory, two CD8 naive and one CD8 memory plate were used per donor.

General study findings and limits: Tissues were not sampled, only blood, and their repertoires likely differ. Sequencing depth was predicted to influence how clonotypes are shared among donors.

This CDR3 spans 16 amino acids. Per germline, CDR1 MNHEY and CDR2 SMNVEV (reference sequence). Trimming took off 6 bases at V and 7 bases at J, with 24 bases between the two ends. This chain uses TRBV27 with TRBJ1-2; tentatively, D is TRBD1 (5 bases). This TCR came from a young man in good health. Some clones in this sample may be carry-over from other donors' samples. Sample: naive CD8+ T cells from PBMCs. The CDR3 loop reads CASRPREGGAFGGYTF. The DNA of the CDR3 is TGTGCCAGCAGGCCGCGGGAGGGAGGGGCCTTCGGTGGCTACACCTTC.